Included here is one TCR beta chain sequence, with context. Its antigen is still unknown. Analyses pooled second doses at about 4 or about 12 weeks. This sample is part of a study of T cell responses to AZD1222 COVID-19 vaccine. The table came from immunoSEQ multiplex PCR; TCRdb's copy has only in-frame clones and leaves some out. This table holds about 150,000 clones, more than 75% found once. The V and J ends lost 4 bases and 1 base respectively, with 22 bases between them. Germline V gene data show CDR1 as LGHDT and CDR2 as YNNKEL (reference sequence). The CDR3 contains 18 residues. Study-wide results and caveats: At baseline, seropositivity was found in only six or seven AZD1222 recipients. The peak T cell response came first, and repertoires were sampled only after it. Unmutated regions of variants are reportedly targeted by nearly half of spike-specific TCRs.

This TCR was recovered from an adult who received the AZD1222 COVID-19 vaccine. Sample: peripheral blood, taken 28 days after the second AZD1222 dose. J is TRBJ1-2 and V is TRBV3-1 (or the pseudogene TRBV3-2), with D possibly TRBD1 on 6 matching bases. CDR3 in DNA: TGTGCCAGCAGCCCAGGGCCGGGACAAGGGGGATATAACTATGGCTACACCTTC. Translation gives CASSPGPGQGGYNYGYTF.